The clone carrying this T cell receptor (beta chain) has a handful of counts. Antigen: not known. These data are taken from a study of response to subunit inactivated influenza vaccine. Overall study findings and caveats: Seasonal influenza vaccination, on each occasion, was suggested by the authors to recruit few new T cells.

TCRdb redid the calling of the RT-PCR reads with MiXCR, one entry per CDR3 protein. The sample has hundreds of thousands of distinct CDR3 sequences; just over 20% are singletons. The germline V gene encodes CDR1 SGDLS and CDR2 YYNGEE. CDR3 size: 13 residues. V shed 4 bases and J shed 4 bases, with 12 bases lying between them. The receptor was derived from a man aged 50 to 69 who received an inactivated influenza vaccine. The gene calls are TRBV9 and TRBJ2-7; D remains unclear. Sequenced material: PBMCs from blood, taken less than 22 months after vaccination. CDR3 bases: TGTGCCAGCAGCCAAATGCGGATGTACGAGCAGTACTTC. Protein product: CASSQMRMYEQYF.